The 6 T cell receptor beta chains below come from one sample, sequenced in a study of spatial heterogeneity in lung cancer. Time point denoted: blood at routine non-recurrence follow-up after resection. Unsorted tumor, nontumor lung tissue or cryopreserved PBMC supplied the whole RNA. From the 5' RACE reads, TCRdb called clonotypes with MiXCR, one entry per CDR3 protein. The table includes about 120,000 distinct CDR3 sequences, 9% to 15% detected once. Sequenced here: PBMCs, sampled at follow-up. These receptors were taken from a male donor with early-stage non-small cell lung cancer.

The chain joins TRBV6-5 to TRBJ2-2, with D possibly being TRBD1 or TRBD2 (5 bases each). Between the trimmed V and J ends, which lost 5 bases and 6 bases, there was a span of 13 bases. Germline V gene sequence: CDR1 MNHEY, CDR2 SVGAGI. This CDR3 is 14 amino acids long. CDR3 protein: CASSRGVWSGELFF. In DNA form, the CDR3 reads TGTGCCAGCAGTAGAGGGGTATGGTCCGGGGAGCTGTTTTTT.

This clonotype came up many times. V and J are TRBV14 and TRBJ2-7; D may be TRBD2 (6 bases). Germline CDR1 reads SGHDN; CDR2 reads FVKESK. CDR3 length equals 14 residues. V lost 1 base to trimming and J lost 2 bases, with 9 bases between them. The CDR3 sequence is CASSQVPGAYEQYF. As DNA, the CDR3 is TGTGCCAGCAGCCAAGTGCCGGGAGCCTACGAGCAGTACTTC.

A word on this clonotype: One base away lies a much larger clone, so this may be a sequencing read error. The V gene is TRBV29-1, the J gene TRBJ2-4; D remains unclear. CDR3 length: 13 amino acids. Germline V gene sequence: CDR1 SQVTM, CDR2 ANQGSEA. The V and J ends lost 2 bases and 0 bases respectively, with 5 bases between them. The CDR3 loop reads CSVEQLAKNIQYF. The CDR3 DNA reads as TGCAGCGTTGAACAGCTAGCCAAAAACATTCAGTACTTC. The whole variable domain, remainder taken from reference TRBV29-1 and TRBJ2-4, is SAVISQKPSRDICQRGTSLTIQCQVDSQVTMMFWYRQQPGQSLTLIATANQGSEATYESGFVIDKFPISRPNLTFSTLTVSNMSPEDSSIYLCSVEQLAKNIQYFGAGTRLSVL.

This clonotype was seen more than once but under ten times. This chain uses TRBV3-1 with TRBJ2-2, with TRBD1 matching over 8 bases. This CDR3 is built from 13 residues. The V segment lost 6 bases and the J segment 6 bases; nucleotides outside the gene matches: 3. Germline V gene lookup returns CDR1 LGHDT and CDR2 YNNKEL (reference sequence). CDR3 DNA: TGTGCCAGCAGAGACAGGGGATCCGGGGAGCTGTTTTTT. It translates to CASRDRGSGELFF.

The J gene is TRBJ2-3, the V gene TRBV4-2; no clear D gene. This CDR3 region has 14 residues. Germline CDR1 LGHNA, CDR2 YNFKEQ. V lost 3 bases and J lost 1, with 8 bases in between. The CDR3 is CASSQGSRTDTQYF. The CDR3 DNA sequence: TGTGCCAGCAGCCAGGGGTCTCGCACAGATACGCAGTATTTT.

This clonotype was picked up a small number of times. The rearrangement joins TRBV2 to TRBJ2-7; 7 positions match TRBD1. V was pared by 4 bases and J by 3 bases, with 9 bases of the junction left unmatched. Germline V CDR1 and CDR2: SNHLY, FYNNEI. The CDR3 has 15 residues. The CDR3 spells CASSGRADRNYEQYF. Here the CDR3 DNA reads TGTGCCAGCAGTGGGAGAGCGGACAGGAACTACGAGCAGTACTTC.